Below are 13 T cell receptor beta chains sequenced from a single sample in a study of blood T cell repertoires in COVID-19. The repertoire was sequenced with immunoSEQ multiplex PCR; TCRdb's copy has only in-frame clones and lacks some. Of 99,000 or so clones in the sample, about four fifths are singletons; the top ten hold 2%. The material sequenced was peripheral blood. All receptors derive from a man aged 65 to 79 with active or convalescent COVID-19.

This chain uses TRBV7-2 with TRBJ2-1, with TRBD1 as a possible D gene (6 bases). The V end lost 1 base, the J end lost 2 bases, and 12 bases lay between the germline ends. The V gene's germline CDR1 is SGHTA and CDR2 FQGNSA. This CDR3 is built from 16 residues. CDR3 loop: CASSLVVTGTYNEQFF. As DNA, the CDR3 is TGTGCCAGCAGCTTAGTCGTCACAGGGACCTACAATGAGCAGTTCTTC. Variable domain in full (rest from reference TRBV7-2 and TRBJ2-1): GAGVSQSPSNKVTEKGKDVELRCDPISGHTALYWYRQSLGQGLEFLIYFQGNSAPDKSGLPSDRFSAERTGGSVSTLTIQRTQQEDSAVYLCASSLVVTGTYNEQFFGPGTRLTVL.

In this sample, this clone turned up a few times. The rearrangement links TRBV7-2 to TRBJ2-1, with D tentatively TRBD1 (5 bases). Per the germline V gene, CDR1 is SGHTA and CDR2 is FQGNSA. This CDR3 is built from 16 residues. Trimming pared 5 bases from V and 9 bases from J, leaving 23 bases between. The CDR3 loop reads CASSQSSGIGHSEQFF. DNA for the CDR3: TGTGCCAGCAGCCAGAGTTCAGGGATTGGCCACAGTGAGCAGTTCTTC. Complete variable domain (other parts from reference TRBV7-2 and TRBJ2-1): GAGVSQSPSNKVTEKGKDVELRCDPISGHTALYWYRQSLGQGLEFLIYFQGNSAPDKSGLPSDRFSAERTGGSVSTLTIQRTQQEDSAVYLCASSQSSGIGHSEQFFGPGTRLTVL.

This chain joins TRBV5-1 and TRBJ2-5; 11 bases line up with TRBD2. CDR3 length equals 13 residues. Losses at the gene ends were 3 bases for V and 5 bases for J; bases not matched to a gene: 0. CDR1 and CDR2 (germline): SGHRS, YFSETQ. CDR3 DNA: TGCGCCAGCAGCTGGACTAGCGGGGAGACCCAGTACTTC. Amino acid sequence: CASSWTSGETQYF.

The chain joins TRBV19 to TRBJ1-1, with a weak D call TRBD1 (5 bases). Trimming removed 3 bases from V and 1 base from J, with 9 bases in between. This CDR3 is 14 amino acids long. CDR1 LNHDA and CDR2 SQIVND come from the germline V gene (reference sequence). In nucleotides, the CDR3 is TGTGCCAGTAGTATGATAGGGGAGAACACTGAAGCTTTCTTT. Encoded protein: CASSMIGENTEAFF.

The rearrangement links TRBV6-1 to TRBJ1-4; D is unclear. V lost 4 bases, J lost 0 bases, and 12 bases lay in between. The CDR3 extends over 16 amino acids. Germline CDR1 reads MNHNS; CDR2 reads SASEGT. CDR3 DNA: TGTGCCAGCAGTGTGAATCTAAGCCCAACTAATGAAAAACTGTTTTTT. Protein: CASSVNLSPTNEKLFF.

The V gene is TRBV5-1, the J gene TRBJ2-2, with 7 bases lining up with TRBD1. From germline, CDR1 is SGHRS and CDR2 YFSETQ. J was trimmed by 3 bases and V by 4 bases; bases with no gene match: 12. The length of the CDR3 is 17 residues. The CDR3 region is CASSTIQAGGYTGELFF. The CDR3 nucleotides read TGCGCCAGCAGCACCATACAGGCAGGGGGATACACCGGGGAGCTGTTTTTT. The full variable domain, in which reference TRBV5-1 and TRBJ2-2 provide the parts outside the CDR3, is KAGVTQTPRYLIKTRGQQVTLSCSPISGHRSVSWYQQTPGQGLQFLFEYFSETQRNKGNFPGRFSGRQFSNSRSEMNVSTLELGDSALYLCASSTIQAGGYTGELFFGEGSRLTVL.

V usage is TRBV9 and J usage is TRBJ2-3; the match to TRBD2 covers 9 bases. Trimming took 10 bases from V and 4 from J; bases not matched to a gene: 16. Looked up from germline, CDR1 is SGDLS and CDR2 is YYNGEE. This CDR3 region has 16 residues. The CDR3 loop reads CALEGGSGGGADTQYF. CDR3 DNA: TGTGCCCTCGAAGGCGGTAGCGGGGGAGGTGCAGATACGCAGTATTTT.

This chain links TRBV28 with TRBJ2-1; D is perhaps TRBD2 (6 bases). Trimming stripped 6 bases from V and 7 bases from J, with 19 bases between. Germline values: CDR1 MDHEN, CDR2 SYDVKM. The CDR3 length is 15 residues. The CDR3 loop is CASRPDTLGGNEQFF. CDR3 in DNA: TGTGCCAGCAGGCCGGACACGCTTGGAGGGAATGAGCAGTTCTTC.

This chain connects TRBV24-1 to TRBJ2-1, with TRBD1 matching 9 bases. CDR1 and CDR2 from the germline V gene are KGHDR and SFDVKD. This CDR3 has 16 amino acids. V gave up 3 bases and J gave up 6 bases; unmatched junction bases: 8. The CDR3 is CATSDPGQGAFNEQFF. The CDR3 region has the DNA TGTGCCACCAGTGATCCGGGACAGGGCGCTTTCAATGAGCAGTTCTTC.

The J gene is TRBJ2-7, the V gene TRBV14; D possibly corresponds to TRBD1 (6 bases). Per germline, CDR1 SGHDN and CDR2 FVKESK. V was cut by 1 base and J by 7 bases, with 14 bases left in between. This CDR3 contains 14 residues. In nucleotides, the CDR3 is TGTGCCAGCAGCCAAGCAACAGGGTCGGTGGAGCAGTACTTC. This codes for CASSQATGSVEQYF.

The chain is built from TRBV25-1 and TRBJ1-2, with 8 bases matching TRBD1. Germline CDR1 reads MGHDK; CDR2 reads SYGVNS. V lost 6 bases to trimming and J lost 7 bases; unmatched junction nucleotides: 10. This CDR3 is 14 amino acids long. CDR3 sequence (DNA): TGTGCCAGCAGCCCGATGGACAGGGCGGTTGGCTACACCTTC. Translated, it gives CASSPMDRAVGYTF.

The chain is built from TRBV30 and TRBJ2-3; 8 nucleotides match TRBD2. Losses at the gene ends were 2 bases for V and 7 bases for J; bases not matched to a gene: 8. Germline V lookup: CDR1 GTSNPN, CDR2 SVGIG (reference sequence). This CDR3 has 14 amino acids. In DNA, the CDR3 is TGTGCCTGGAGTCTGGCGGGGGGCCCTAATACGCAGTATTTT. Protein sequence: CAWSLAGGPNTQYF.

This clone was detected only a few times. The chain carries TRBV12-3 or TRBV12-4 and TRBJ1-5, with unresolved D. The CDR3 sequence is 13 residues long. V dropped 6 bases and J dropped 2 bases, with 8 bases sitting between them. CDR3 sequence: CASSAQGNQPQHF. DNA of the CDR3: TGTGCCAGCAGCGCCCAGGGCAATCAGCCCCAGCATTTT.